The 31 T cell receptor beta chains below come from one sample, sequenced in a study of T cell responses to AZD1222 COVID-19 vaccine. Clones were sequenced by immunoSEQ multiplex PCR, and TCRdb holds only the in-frame ones, with some missing. Among 150,000 to 160,000 clones listed, around 87% were seen once. The source material was peripheral blood, sampled 28 days after the second AZD1222 dose. Receptors originate from an adult who received the AZD1222 COVID-19 vaccine.

The chain has TRBV28 and TRBJ1-1; no reliable D call. Germline CDR1 MDHEN, CDR2 SYDVKM. V dropped 6 bases and J dropped 2 bases, with 7 bases sitting between them. The CDR3 is made up of 12 amino acids. The chain's CDR3 is CASRVGNTEAFF. The DNA of the CDR3 is TGTGCCAGCAGAGTCGGAAACACTGAAGCTTTCTTT.

The rearrangement links TRBV27 to TRBJ2-1; TRBD2 is a possible D gene (6 bases). This CDR3 spans 13 amino acids. Trimming removed 0 bases at V and 12 bases at J, with 12 bases between. Germline values: CDR1 MNHEY, CDR2 SMNVEV (reference sequence). CDR3 residues: CASSLSLSGVQFF. CDR3 sequence (DNA): TGTGCCAGCAGTTTATCGCTTTCGGGAGTGCAGTTCTTC.

The chain has TRBV5-1 and TRBJ2-3; tentatively, D is TRBD2 (7 bases). V was cut by 0 bases and J by 3 bases, with 14 bases left in between. The germline gives CDR1 SGHRS, CDR2 YFSETQ. This CDR3 contains 16 residues. The DNA for the CDR3 is TGCGCCAGCAGCTTGGAGGGGGGGCGCGGGACAGATACGCAGTATTTT. As protein: CASSLEGGRGTDTQYF.

The V call is TRBV5-1, the J call TRBJ1-1; 10 bases match TRBD1. Trimming cost V 0 bases and J 8 bases; bases outside gene matches: 10. Germline CDR1 reads SGHRS; CDR2 reads YFSETQ. The CDR3 runs to 16 residues. The CDR3 DNA reads TGCGCCAGCAGCTTGGACACGGGACAGGGGTGGGGAGAAGCTTTCTTT. It encodes CASSLDTGQGWGEAFF. Based on the CDR3 plus reference TRBV5-1 and TRBJ1-1, the full variable domain is KAGVTQTPRYLIKTRGQQVTLSCSPISGHRSVSWYQQTPGQGLQFLFEYFSETQRNKGNFPGRFSGRQFSNSRSEMNVSTLELGDSALYLCASSLDTGQGWGEAFFGQGTRLTVV.

This clone came up a few times. The chain combines TRBV2 with TRBJ2-7; 9 bases agree with TRBD1. Losses at the gene ends were 6 bases for V and 0 bases for J; bases not matched to a gene: 3. The germline gives CDR1 SNHLY, CDR2 FYNNEI. CDR3 length equals 14 residues. CDR3 in amino acids: CASRDRGSSYEQYF. The CDR3 region has the DNA TGTGCCAGCAGAGACAGGGGGAGCTCCTACGAGCAGTACTTC.

J is TRBJ2-3 and V is TRBV6-2 or TRBV6-3; 8 bases are a match to TRBD2. CDR3 size: 15 residues. Looked up from germline, CDR1 is MNHEY and CDR2 is SVGEGT. The J segment lost 4 bases and the V segment lost 6 bases, leaving 9 bases of the junction unmatched. The CDR3 coding sequence is TGTGCCAGCAGCCTAAGCGGGAGTTTTGCAGATACGCAGTATTTT. Its translation is CASSLSGSFADTQYF.

This clone was observed a single time. The chain employs TRBV30 and TRBJ2-7; D remains ambiguous. Trimming stripped 1 base from V and 6 bases from J, with 10 bases between. Germline loops: CDR1 GTSNPN, CDR2 SVGIG (reference sequence). This CDR3 spans 12 amino acids. CDR3 nucleotides: TGTGCCTGGAGTGAGGACGGCGGCGAGCAGTACTTC. Translated, it gives CAWSEDGGEQYF.

The chain couples TRBV4-2 to TRBJ2-7, with a possible D match to TRBD2 (6 bases). Trimming cost V 1 base and J 2 bases, with 12 bases left between them. The CDR3 extends over 15 amino acids. In germline, CDR1 is LGHNA, CDR2 YNFKEQ. The DNA of the CDR3 is TGTGCCAGCAGCCAAGCGGGCGGGGTAGCCTACGAGCAGTACTTC. It encodes CASSQAGGVAYEQYF.

The chain joins TRBV2 to TRBJ2-5; D gene uncertain. The CDR3 runs 15 residues. CDR1 and CDR2 from the germline V gene are SNHLY and FYNNEI. Deletions cut 5 bases from V and 2 bases from J, with 15 bases between. This CDR3 is CASSLARTPQETQYF. CDR3 DNA sequence: TGTGCCAGCAGTTTGGCCCGGACCCCGCAAGAGACCCAGTACTTC.

The rearrangement links TRBV19 to TRBJ1-2, with D possibly being TRBD1 (5 bases). CDR3 size: 14 residues. The V end lost 5 bases, the J end lost 6 bases, and 16 bases lay between the germline ends. The germline V gene encodes CDR1 LNHDA and CDR2 SQIVND (reference sequence). The CDR3 loop reads CASSVRGFGDGYTF. For the CDR3, the DNA is TGTGCCAGTAGTGTCCGGGGGTTCGGCGATGGCTACACCTTC.

The CDR3 DNA sequence: TGTGCCAGCAGAAAACTAGCGGGTGCTAGCACAGATACGCAGTATTTT. Its translation is CASRKLAGASTDTQYF. V and J are TRBV7-2 and TRBJ2-3, with 9 nucleotides matching TRBD2. V was clipped by 6 bases and J by 0 bases; unmatched bases: 7. Germline V CDR1 and CDR2: SGHTA, FQGNSA. The CDR3 covers 16 residues.

As to this clone: A read error may account for a junction end that differs from germline. Written as DNA, the CDR3 is TGTGCCAGCCGCGTCGGGGGGGCGGGAGGACCCCCTTCCTACAATGAGCAGTTCTTC. It yields the protein CASRVGGAGGPPSYNEQFF. The chain joins TRBV9 to TRBJ2-1; 8 nucleotides align to TRBD2. The germline V gene encodes CDR1 SGDLS and CDR2 YYNGEE. CDR3 size: 19 residues. The full variable domain, in which reference TRBV9 and TRBJ2-1 provide the parts outside the CDR3, is DSGVTQTPKHLITATGQRVTLRCSPRSGDLSVYWYQQSLDQGLQFLIQYYNGEERAKGNILERFSAQQFPDLHSELNLSSLELGDSALYFCASRVGGAGGPPSYNEQFFGPGTRLTVL.

The chain has TRBV3-1 (or the pseudogene TRBV3-2) and TRBJ1-5; D gene unclear. This CDR3 region has 18 residues. The germline V gene encodes CDR1 LGHDT and CDR2 YNNKEL (reference sequence). Trimming left V 4 bases short and J 0 bases short, with 19 bases between. The CDR3 coding sequence is TGTGCCAGCAGCCCCGGAGGTTCCAACCTTTATAGCAATCAGCCCCAGCATTTT. As protein: CASSPGGSNLYSNQPQHF.

The J gene is TRBJ2-1, the V gene TRBV5-4, with 8 nucleotides matching TRBD1. Germline V gene lookup returns CDR1 SGHNT and CDR2 YYREEE (reference sequence). With 3 bases clipped from V and 2 bases from J, the junction kept 4 bases outside the gene matches. This CDR3 spans 15 amino acids. CDR3 coding DNA: TGTGCCAGCAGCTCGGGACAGGCCACCTACAATGAGCAGTTCTTC. Translation: CASSSGQATYNEQFF.

The chain combines TRBV7-9 with TRBJ2-6, with 7 bases lining up with TRBD1. V trimming: 5 bases; J trimming: 0 bases; junction bases outside the gene matches: 13. Per the germline V gene, CDR1 is SEHNR and CDR2 is FQNEAQ (reference sequence). The CDR3 runs to 19 residues. The CDR3 region is CASSPVMTGQYSGANVLTF. The CDR3 DNA reads as TGTGCCAGCAGCCCTGTGATGACAGGGCAATACTCTGGGGCCAACGTCCTGACTTTC.

The chain has TRBV15 and TRBJ2-7; the D is unclear. Germline V lookup: CDR1 LNHNV, CDR2 YYDKDF (reference sequence). The CDR3 consists of 14 residues. V was shortened by 0 bases and J by 2 bases, with 8 bases between the two germline ends. CDR3 in DNA: TGTGCCACCAGCAGAGAAGCGCCTCCCTACGAGCAGTACTTC. This codes for CATSREAPPYEQYF.

The chain uses TRBV15 and TRBJ2-1, with 9 bases that match TRBD1. The CDR3 runs to 16 residues. J was trimmed by 9 bases and V by 5 bases; bases with no gene match: 14. CDR1 is LNHNV, CDR2 YYDKDF, per germline (reference sequence). CDR3 nucleotide sequence: TGTGCCACCAGCGCCCCCGGGACAGGGAGGTTTAGTGAGCAGTTCTTC. Protein sequence: CATSAPGTGRFSEQFF.

V gene TRBV4-3 combines with J gene TRBJ2-7, with D unresolved. This CDR3 comprises 14 residues. Trimming shortened V by 0 bases and J by 4 bases, and 10 bases separated the two germline ends. Germline CDR1 is LGHNA and CDR2 is YSLEER. The CDR3 DNA reads TGCGCCAGCAGCCAAGATAAAGGGCCTTACGAGCAGTACTTC. Protein: CASSQDKGPYEQYF.

This clone has just one count. The chain is built from TRBV6-5 and TRBJ1-1; no firm D call. Germline-derived CDR1 and CDR2 are MNHEY and SVGAGI. The CDR3 has 12 amino acids. V lost 8 bases and J lost 5, with 12 bases in between. Written as DNA, the CDR3 is TGTGCCAGCGGAGTGGTGGGGACTGAAGCTTTCTTT. Amino acid sequence: CASGVVGTEAFF.

This clone appeared a few times. The chain couples TRBV30 to TRBJ2-3; the D is unclear. There are 15 residues in the CDR3. V lost 0 bases and J lost 0, with 10 bases in between. Germline V lookup: CDR1 GTSNPN, CDR2 SVGIG (reference sequence). This chain's CDR3 is CAWSVRQASTDTQYF. The CDR3 DNA reads as TGTGCCTGGAGTGTAAGGCAGGCTAGCACAGATACGCAGTATTTT.

This clone appeared a single time. The rearrangement links TRBV7-9 to TRBJ1-3; TRBD1 matches 7 bases. The CDR3 is 15 amino acids. Germline V gives CDR1 SEHNR, CDR2 FQNEAQ (reference sequence). V lost 1 base, J lost 0 bases, and 0 bases stayed unmatched. The CDR3 sequence: CASSLEGASGNTIYF. The CDR3 DNA is TGTGCCAGCAGCTTAGAGGGGGCCTCTGGAAACACCATATATTTT.

This chain links TRBV15 with TRBJ2-3; D call uncertain. The CDR3 spans 15 residues. V was trimmed by 1 base and J by 7 bases, leaving 15 bases between them. The V gene's germline CDR1 is LNHNV and CDR2 YYDKDF (reference sequence). CDR3 bases: TGTGCCACCAGCAGAGGGACGCTGGAGCATAATACGCAGTATTTT. As protein: CATSRGTLEHNTQYF. The full variable domain, in which reference TRBV15 and TRBJ2-3 provide the parts outside the CDR3, is DAMVIQNPRYQVTQFGKPVTLSCSQTLNHNVMYWYQQKSSQAPKLLFHYYDKDFNNEADTPDNFQSRRPNTSFCFLDIRSPGLGDTAMYLCATSRGTLEHNTQYFGPGTRLTVL.

The chain links TRBV5-1 to TRBJ1-2; D possibly corresponds to TRBD1 (6 bases). The germline gives CDR1 SGHRS, CDR2 YFSETQ. The CDR3 contains 14 residues. With 5 bases removed from V and 4 bases from J, the gap between germline ends came to 15 bases. This chain's CDR3 is CASRKEGQLYGYTF. CDR3 DNA sequence: TGCGCCAGCAGAAAAGAAGGACAGCTCTATGGCTACACCTTC.

This chain uses TRBV29-1 with TRBJ1-1, with TRBD1 as a possible D gene (5 bases). The germline gives CDR1 SQVTM, CDR2 ANQGSEA. V lost 4 bases and J 1 base, leaving 10 bases between the germline ends. The length of the CDR3 is 13 residues. The CDR3 loop is CSVGSGTNTEAFF. The CDR3, as DNA: TGCAGCGTTGGGTCAGGGACGAACACTGAAGCTTTCTTT.

This clone was detected once. The chain links TRBV30 to TRBJ2-2; a possible D gene is TRBD1 (5 bases). Between the trimmed V and J ends, which lost 7 bases and 7 bases, there was a span of 13 bases. Germline-derived CDR1 and CDR2 are GTSNPN and SVGIG (reference sequence). The CDR3 totals 12 residues. CDR3 nucleotides: TGTGCCTTAGGGGATCCGGTCGGGGAGCTGTTTTTT. It translates to CALGDPVGELFF. The full variable domain, in which reference TRBV30 and TRBJ2-2 provide the parts outside the CDR3, is SQTIHQWPATLVQPVGSPLSLECTVEGTSNPNLYWYRQAAGRGLQLLFYSVGIGQISSEVPQNLSASRPQDRQFILSSKKLLLSDSGFYLCALGDPVGELFFGEGSRLTVL.

V usage is TRBV9 and J usage is TRBJ1-4; TRBD1 is a possible D gene (6 bases). Germline V CDR1 and CDR2: SGDLS, YYNGEE. V was trimmed by 4 bases and J by 5 bases, leaving 12 bases between them. CDR3 length: 14 residues. CDR3 nucleotide sequence: TGTGCCAGCAGCCCGGACCAGGGGAATGAAAAACTGTTTTTT. Translation gives CASSPDQGNEKLFF.

The chain couples TRBV15 to TRBJ1-5, with D unclear. Germline V gene data show CDR1 as LNHNV and CDR2 as YYDKDF (reference sequence). The ends were cut back, 1 base at V and 0 bases at J, with 10 bases in the middle. The CDR3 consists of 16 residues. The CDR3 bases are TGTGCCACCAGCAGAGCCCCAGGCCCTAGCAATCAGCCCCAGCATTTT. The encoded protein is CATSRAPGPSNQPQHF.

The DNA for the CDR3 is TGTGCCAGCAGCAACAGGGACAGTCCCTACGAGCAGTACTTC. Protein sequence: CASSNRDSPYEQYF. The rearrangement joins TRBV5-4 to TRBJ2-7; 7 nucleotides match TRBD1. With V trimmed by 4 bases and J by 2 bases, 6 bases remained unmatched. This CDR3 has 14 amino acids. Germline values: CDR1 SGHNT, CDR2 YYREEE (reference sequence).

V gene TRBV4-1 combines with J gene TRBJ1-2, with D perhaps TRBD1 (5 bases). Germline loops: CDR1 MGHRA, CDR2 YSYEKL. V lost 0 bases to trimming and J lost 4 bases, with 15 bases between them. The CDR3 extends over 16 amino acids. Here the CDR3 reads CASSQDVGVLAYGYTF. The CDR3 bases are TGCGCCAGCAGCCAAGATGTGGGGGTATTAGCCTATGGCTACACCTTC.

By its share, this clone is medium-sized (0.01 to 0.1%). The chain has TRBV19 and TRBJ1-2, with D unresolved. V dropped 5 bases and J dropped 7 bases, with 17 bases sitting between them. Germline V gene lookup returns CDR1 LNHDA and CDR2 SQIVND (reference sequence). This CDR3 region has 14 residues. The CDR3 spells CASSVRAQGRGYTF. Here the CDR3 DNA reads TGTGCCAGTAGTGTCCGGGCCCAAGGACGTGGCTACACCTTC.

This clone came up once. The V gene is TRBV2, the J gene TRBJ1-3; D might be TRBD1 (6 bases). With 6 bases removed from V and 0 bases from J, the gap between germline ends came to 24 bases. The CDR3 sequence is 19 residues long. Germline lookup yields CDR1 SNHLY and CDR2 FYNNEI. CDR3 bases: TGTGCCAGCAGGGGGGACCCGGTCGCGCCAGGGGACTCTGGAAACACCATATATTTT. Translation gives CASRGDPVAPGDSGNTIYF. The complete variable domain, with remaining parts taken from reference TRBV2 and TRBJ1-3, reads EPEVTQTPSHQVTQMGQEVILRCVPISNHLYFYWYRQILGQKVEFLVSFYNNEISEKSEIFDDQFSVERPDGSNFTLKIRSTKLEDSAMYFCASRGDPVAPGDSGNTIYFGEGSWLTVV.